This T cell receptor (beta chain) was profiled in a study of vaccination and CD4 T cells after COVID-19. Study results and limitations: Post-vaccination, and not before, a median roughly 90% of reactive clones appeared in convalescent patients.

With the Oncomine TCR Beta short-read assay, DNA from cultured CD4+ T cells was sequenced. Cultures of CD4+ T cells served as the source for extracting genomic DNA. TCRdb used MiXCR to reprocess the PCR reads, holding one entry per CDR3 protein. The data contain thousands of distinct CDR3 sequences, 45% to 60% of them singletons. This sample's treatment: approximately nine-day PBMC culture with coronavirus spike peptide pools or control peptides (ViraFEST assay). For ViraFEST, peptide pools expanded antigen-specific T cells, after which the TCRs were sequenced. Positivity by PCR occurred from March to December 2020, a period that predated US Alpha, Beta and Delta variants. Of note for this clonotype: Its matching antigen is unknown.

V shed 5 bases and J 3 bases; nucleotides not matched to a gene: 6. In germline, CDR1 is SGHTA, CDR2 FQGNSA. CDR3 length: 14 residues. V and J are TRBV7-2 and TRBJ1-2, with 7 bases lining up with TRBD1. The sequence came from a human donor who had recovered from COVID-19. Sequencing used CD4+ T cells from blood, cultured in vitro. CDR3 sequence (DNA): TGTGCCAGCAGCGGTCGGGACAGTTACTATGGCTACACCTTC. Protein sequence: CASSGRDSYYGYTF.